This T cell receptor beta chain appears in the sequencing data of a study of T cells in Graves' hyperthyroidism and ophthalmopathy. Study summary: Blood from the periphery was taken at initial diagnosis, before any treatment. Study results and caveats: Ophthalmopathy and stable hyperthyroidism were separated by a 13 V-J model.

Concerning this clonotype: Its antigen is not identified.

For the diagnoses, clinical symptoms, serum thyroxine and TRAb, thyroid ultrasound and orbital computed tomography were used. The ends lost 1 base at V and 7 bases at J; junction bases unmatched: 15. The CDR3 loop spans 17 amino acids. Germline loops: CDR1 SGHRS, CDR2 YFSETQ. RNA transcripts gave rise to amplified TCR beta CDR3 regions. TCR CDR3 underwent first-round RT-PCR with the HTBI primer set. MiXCR, applied by TCRdb to the multiplex PCR reads, yields one record per CDR3 protein. The data contain around 350,000 distinct CDR3 sequences, about 19% of them singletons. The chain has TRBV5-1 and TRBJ1-2; 8 bases agree with TRBD1. The sample consisted of blood. The sequence was collected from a woman aged 18-29 years with Graves' hyperthyroidism. The CDR3 sequence is CASSLFGRGTGSGGYTF. CDR3 coding DNA: TGCGCCAGCAGCTTGTTCGGGCGAGGGACAGGATCGGGTGGCTACACCTTC.